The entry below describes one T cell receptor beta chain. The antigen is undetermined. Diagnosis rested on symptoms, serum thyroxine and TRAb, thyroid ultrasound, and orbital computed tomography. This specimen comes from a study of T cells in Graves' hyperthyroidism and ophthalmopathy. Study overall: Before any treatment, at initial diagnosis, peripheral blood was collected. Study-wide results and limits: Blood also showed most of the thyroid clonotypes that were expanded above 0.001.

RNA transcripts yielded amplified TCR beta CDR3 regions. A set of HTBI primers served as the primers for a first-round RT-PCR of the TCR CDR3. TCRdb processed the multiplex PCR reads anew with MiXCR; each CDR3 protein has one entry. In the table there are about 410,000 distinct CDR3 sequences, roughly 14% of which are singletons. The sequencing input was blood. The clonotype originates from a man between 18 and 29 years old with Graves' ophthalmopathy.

CDR3 region: CASSTSVDTSEQFF. The CDR3 coding sequence is TGTGCCAGCTCAACTAGCGTGGACACTTCCGAGCAGTTCTTC. The chain links TRBV6-2 or TRBV6-3 to TRBJ2-1, with 7 positions matching TRBD2. From germline, CDR1 is MNHEY and CDR2 SVGEGT. With V trimmed by 8 bases and J by 10 bases, 14 bases remained unmatched. The CDR3 extends over 14 amino acids.